Each of the 13 T cell receptor beta chains below was sequenced from the same sample in a study of cytomegalovirus exposure and HLA in healthy donors. The method was immunoSEQ multiplex PCR; TCRdb's version includes in-frame clones alone and lacks a portion of them. The sample records 120,000 or so clones, approximately 90% being singletons. Material for sequencing was PBMCs. The receptors were sampled from a woman aged 18-29 years in good health and CMV-seronegative.

V usage is TRBV28 and J usage is TRBJ1-5; 7 nucleotides line up with TRBD1. Trimming at V came to 8 bases and at J to 5 bases, leaving 6 bases not matched to a gene. The CDR3 is made up of 13 amino acids. Germline loops: CDR1 MDHEN, CDR2 SYDVKM. In DNA form, the CDR3 reads TGTGCCAGCGTCGAGGGGGCCTATCAGCCCCAGCATTTT. Its protein is CASVEGAYQPQHF.

In this sample, this clone turned up once. CDR3 bases: TGTGCCAGCCGGCTTCAGGACGGAGGTGAAAAACTGTTTTTT. This encodes CASRLQDGGEKLFF. The rearrangement uses TRBV28 and TRBJ1-4; D is unresolved. The ends were cut back, 8 bases at V and 7 bases at J, with 17 bases in the middle. CDR1 is MDHEN and CDR2 is SYDVKM in the germline V gene. The CDR3 runs to 14 residues.

V gene TRBV25-1 combines with J gene TRBJ1-4; D perhaps matches TRBD1 (6 bases). The CDR3 runs to 15 residues. The germline V gene encodes CDR1 MGHDK and CDR2 SYGVNS. The V and J ends lost 2 bases and 2 bases respectively, with 9 bases between them. CDR3 amino acids: CASSEGGATNEKLFF. CDR3 in DNA: TGTGCCAGCAGTGAAGGGGGGGCTACTAATGAAAAACTGTTTTTT.

This chain links TRBV7-9 with TRBJ2-2; TRBD2 matches at 10 bases. V gave up 5 bases and J gave up 6 bases; unmatched junction bases: 6. This CDR3 region has 15 residues. In germline, CDR1 is SEHNR, CDR2 FQNEAQ (reference sequence). The CDR3 sequence is CASSPLAGAPGELFF. In DNA form, the CDR3 reads TGTGCCAGCAGCCCGCTAGCGGGAGCCCCCGGGGAGCTGTTTTTT.

The CDR3 sequence: CASRLDRGYEQYF. In DNA form, the CDR3 reads TGCGCCAGCAGATTGGACAGGGGGTACGAGCAGTACTTC. The chain is built from TRBV10-2 and TRBJ2-7; 10 nucleotides align to TRBD1. In germline, CDR1 is WSHSY, CDR2 SAAADI. V lost 6 bases to trimming and J lost 4 bases; unmatched junction nucleotides: 3. This CDR3 is built from 13 residues.

V usage is TRBV27 and J usage is TRBJ2-3; 8 positions match TRBD1. V lost 6 bases and J lost 0; bases outside the gene matches: 14. Per the germline V gene, CDR1 is MNHEY and CDR2 is SMNVEV (reference sequence). This CDR3 region has 18 residues. The CDR3 here is CASRGQGPGGPSTDTQYF. The CDR3 DNA sequence: TGTGCCAGCAGGGGACAAGGGCCAGGGGGCCCGAGCACAGATACGCAGTATTTT.

The V and J genes are TRBV18 and TRBJ2-5; the D gene is possibly TRBD1 (7 bases). The CDR3 spans 14 residues. CDR1 and CDR2 (germline): KGHSH, LQKENI. V lost 3 bases and J lost 3, with 11 bases in between. DNA for the CDR3: TGTGCCAGCTCACCCAGGGGGGATAAAGAGACCCAGTACTTC. Its protein product is CASSPRGDKETQYF.

V gene TRBV5-5 combines with J gene TRBJ1-5, with D maybe TRBD1 (6 bases). Trimming shortened V by 3 bases and J by 0 bases, and 16 bases separated the two germline ends. Germline CDR1 reads SGHKS; CDR2 reads YYEKEE (reference sequence). The CDR3 totals 17 residues. The CDR3 DNA is TGTGCCAGCAGCTGGGGGTTGGCAGGGGATAGCAATCAGCCCCAGCATTTT. Translation gives CASSWGLAGDSNQPQHF. Variable domain in full (rest from reference TRBV5-5 and TRBJ1-5): DAGVTQSPTHLIKTRGQQVTLRCSPISGHKSVSWYQQVLGQGPQFIFQYYEKEERGRGNFPDRFSARQFPNYSSELNVNALLLGDSALYLCASSWGLAGDSNQPQHFGDGTRLSIL.

This chain links TRBV7-2 with TRBJ1-6, with D perhaps matching TRBD1 (6 bases). The CDR3 has 17 amino acids. The ends were cut back, 5 bases at V and 2 bases at J, with 16 bases in the middle. The germline V gene has CDR1 SGHTA and CDR2 FQGNSA. The CDR3 DNA sequence: TGTGCCAGCAGCCTAAGGACAGCGCGGACCTATAATTCACCCCTCCACTTT. Translating it yields CASSLRTARTYNSPLHF. Full variable domain (rest looked up from reference TRBV7-2 and TRBJ1-6): GAGVSQSPSNKVTEKGKDVELRCDPISGHTALYWYRQSLGQGLEFLIYFQGNSAPDKSGLPSDRFSAERTGGSVSTLTIQRTQQEDSAVYLCASSLRTARTYNSPLHFGNGTRLTVT.

CDR3 protein: CAWSGSGRPYEQYF. The CDR3 bases are TGTGCCTGGAGTGGTAGCGGGCGTCCCTACGAGCAGTACTTC. J is TRBJ2-7 and V is TRBV30; 7 bases are a match to TRBD2. Per the germline V gene, CDR1 is GTSNPN and CDR2 is SVGIG (reference sequence). The CDR3 consists of 14 residues. V gave up 1 base and J gave up 2 bases; unmatched junction bases: 5. The whole variable domain, filled in from reference TRBV30 and TRBJ2-7, reads SQTIHQWPATLVQPVGSPLSLECTVEGTSNPNLYWYRQAAGRGLQLLFYSVGIGQISSEVPQNLSASRPQDRQFILSSKKLLLSDSGFYLCAWSGSGRPYEQYFGPGTRLTVT.

This chain connects TRBV10-1 to TRBJ1-1; D perhaps matches TRBD1 (6 bases). The CDR3 runs to 14 residues. Germline assignment: CDR1 WNHNN and CDR2 SYGVQD (reference sequence). Deletions cut 3 bases from V and 1 base from J, with 9 bases between. This chain's CDR3 is CASSDGQSNTEAFF. DNA of the CDR3: TGCGCCAGCAGTGATGGACAGTCGAACACTGAAGCTTTCTTT.

The chain carries TRBV4-2 and TRBJ2-3, with a weak D call TRBD1 (5 bases). The CDR3 is 17 residues long. From germline, CDR1 is LGHNA and CDR2 YNFKEQ. The V and J ends lost 4 bases and 6 bases respectively, with 23 bases between them. The CDR3 reads CASSPTPPGKGMDTQYF. The CDR3 region has the DNA TGTGCCAGCAGCCCCACACCTCCAGGGAAGGGAATGGATACGCAGTATTTT.

This CDR3 reads CASSYSAGTGELFF. The CDR3 DNA reads TGTGCCAGCAGTTACTCGGCGGGCACCGGGGAGCTGTTTTTT. The chain links TRBV6-6 to TRBJ2-2; D perhaps matches TRBD2 (5 bases). V was pared by 0 bases and J by 4 bases, with 6 bases between. This CDR3 is 14 amino acids long. Germline V gene sequence: CDR1 MNHNY, CDR2 SVGAGI (reference sequence).